This TCR beta chain emerged from a study of OX40 agonist ivuxolimab in advanced cancers. Study information: Patients were dosed with the agonistic anti-OX40 (CD134) antibody ivuxolimab. Three partial responders included one hepatocellular carcinoma patient and two cutaneous melanoma patients.

General observations from the study: Among patients with partial responses at 0.1-3.0 mg/kg, clonal expansion was among the lowest. In CD8+ T cells, expanded clones were on average more numerous than in CD4+.

This clone showed up just a few times. As yet, its antigen is unknown. This CDR3 has 16 amino acids. Germline values: CDR1 SGHTA, CDR2 FQGNSA. V lost 0 bases and J lost 9; bases outside the gene matches: 10. Profiling relied on immunoSEQ multiplex PCR, and the TCRdb table lists in-frame clones only, not all of them. The sample lists tens of thousands of clones; roughly 85% were seen once. The origin of this receptor is an adult with an advanced solid tumor such as melanoma, head and neck, liver or kidney cancer. The chain employs TRBV7-2 and TRBJ2-3, with 9 positions matching TRBD2. The sample was CD4+ or CD8+ T cells sorted from blood, taken in a trial of the OX40 agonist ivuxolimab. The chain's CDR3 is CASSLARASGASTQYF. The CDR3 DNA is TGTGCCAGCAGCTTAGCACGGGCTAGCGGGGCTTCAACGCAGTATTTT.